The rows below give T cell receptor beta chains drawn from one sample of a study of blood T cell repertoires in COVID-19. The table came from immunoSEQ multiplex PCR; TCRdb's copy has only in-frame clones and leaves some out. Counted here are 70,000 to 100,000 clones, approximately 90% occurring once; the ten biggest clones make up 2.9%. Sequencing was done on a sample of peripheral blood. These receptors originate from a woman of 80 years or more with acute or convalescent COVID-19. Both conserved end residues are part of each CDR3. The D gene is left open where the match is weak. Expanded clones are given a class, and other clones once, few, many or no size at all.

>NA|TRBJ2-5|TRBD2|14|TRBV6-5
CASSRLAAQETQYF
TGTGCCAGCAGTCGACTAGCGGCGCAAGAGACCCAGTACTTC
>NA|TRBJ2-1|TRBD2|14|TRBV5-1
CASSWTSGYNEQFF
TGCGCCAGCAGCTGGACTAGCGGCTACAATGAGCAGTTCTTC
>NA|TRBJ2-1|TRBD1|15|TRBV3-1/TRBV3-2
CASSQVGTGYNEQFF
TGTGCCAGCAGCCAAGTGGGGACAGGCTACAATGAGCAGTTCTTC
>NA|TRBJ2-3|TRBD2|13|TRBV7-2
CASRGEAREGMHF
TGTGCCAGCAGGGGAGAGGCCAGGGAGGGTATGCATTTT
>NA|TRBJ1-6|NA|12|TRBV5-8
CASSLNGSPLHF
TGTGCCAGCAGCTTGAACGGTTCACCCCTCCACTTT
>NA|TRBJ2-5|NA|15|TRBV9
CASSVGPGAVQTQYF
TGTGCCAGCAGCGTAGGTCCAGGGGCGGTTCAGACCCAGTACTTC
>NA|TRBJ1-5|NA|16|TRBV7-3
CASSSNRVRSNQPQHF
TGTGCCAGCAGCTCTAACAGGGTTAGGAGCAATCAGCCCCAGCATTTT
>few|TRBJ2-7|TRBD1|13|TRBV7-8
CASSPGQTYEQYF
TGTGCCAGCAGCCCGGGACAGACCTACGAGCAGTACTTC
>NA|TRBJ2-3|NA|15|TRBV7-9
CASSLSGGFTDTQYF
TGTGCCAGCAGCTTATCAGGTGGTTTCACAGATACGCAGTATTTT
>NA|TRBJ2-5|TRBD1|14|TRBV7-2
CASSRDRGAETQYF
TGTGCCAGCAGCCGCGACAGGGGGGCGGAGACCCAGTACTTC
>NA|TRBJ1-2|NA|13|TRBV19
CASSTTGNYGYTF
TGTGCCAGTAGCACCACAGGGAACTATGGCTACACCTTC
>NA|TRBJ1-5|TRBD1|14|TRBV3-1/TRBV3-2
CASSRGQVDQPQHF
TGTGCCAGCAGCCGAGGACAGGTTGATCAGCCCCAGCATTTT
>NA|TRBJ2-5|TRBD2|15|TRBV25-1
CASTPPSGLQETQYF
TGTGCCAGCACCCCCCCTAGCGGACTCCAAGAGACCCAGTACTTC
>NA|TRBJ1-3|NA|12|TRBV29-1
CSVNTAGNTIYF
TGCAGTGTGAACACAGCCGGAAACACCATATATTTT
>NA|TRBJ1-5|NA|13|TRBV4-2
CASSRDTYQPQHF
TGTGCCAGCAGCCGGGACACCTATCAGCCCCAGCATTTT
>NA|TRBJ2-7|NA|14|TRBV12-1
CASSFRDRVGEQYF
TGTGCCAGCAGCTTCCGGGACAGGGTTGGCGAGCAGTACTTC
>few|TRBJ1-6|NA|13|TRBV6-2/TRBV6-3
CASSRQDNSPLHF
TGTGCCAGCAGCAGACAGGATAATTCACCCCTCCACTTT
>NA|TRBJ1-1|NA|14|TRBV6-5
CASGRTDQNTEAFF
TGTGCCAGCGGAAGGACAGACCAGAACACTGAAGCTTTCTTT
>NA|TRBJ2-7|NA|16|TRBV3-1/TRBV3-2
CASSQVESPRVSEQYF
TGTGCCAGCAGCCAAGTTGAGTCCCCCAGGGTTAGCGAGCAGTACTTC
>NA|TRBJ2-2|TRBD2|15|TRBV6-5
CASSRTSANTGELFF
TGTGCCAGCAGTCGGACTAGCGCGAACACCGGGGAGCTGTTTTTT
>NA|TRBJ1-1|NA|12|TRBV30
CAWSWGDSEAFF
TGTGCCTGGAGTTGGGGGGACTCTGAAGCTTTCTTT
>NA|TRBJ2-1|NA|14|TRBV28
CASQRAASGNEQFF
TGTGCCAGCCAGAGGGCGGCTTCGGGGAATGAGCAGTTCTTC
>NA|TRBJ2-5|NA|12|TRBV12-3/TRBV12-4
CASSRAGETQYF
TGTGCCAGCAGTCGGGCAGGGGAGACCCAGTACTTC
>NA|TRBJ2-1|TRBD2|17|TRBV7-9
CASSQGAGGPSYNEQFF
TGTGCCAGCAGCCAAGGAGCGGGGGGCCCCAGCTACAATGAGCAGTTCTTC
>NA|TRBJ2-1|TRBD2|15|TRBV9
CASSPLTSGGNEQFF
TGTGCCAGCAGCCCTTTGACTAGCGGGGGCAATGAGCAGTTCTTC
>NA|TRBJ2-7|TRBD1|15|TRBV3-1/TRBV3-2
CASSQAGQGPYEQYF
TGTGCCAGCAGCCAAGCTGGACAGGGACCGTACGAGCAGTACTTC
>NA|TRBJ1-2|TRBD1|14|TRBV7-9
CASRPTDRDYGYTF
TGTGCCAGCAGACCCACCGACAGGGACTATGGCTACACCTTC
>NA|TRBJ2-2|NA|13|TRBV6-6
CASSRLSPGELFF
TGTGCCAGCAGCCGTCTTAGCCCCGGGGAGCTGTTTTTT
>few|TRBJ1-3|TRBD1|15|TRBV7-9
CASSAPTGRGNTIYF
TGTGCCAGCAGCGCACCGACAGGGAGGGGAAACACCATATATTTT
>NA|TRBJ2-3|TRBD2|19|TRBV11-3
CASSRLPRRRAGDTDTQYF
TGTGCCAGCAGTCGATTACCCCGAAGGCGAGCGGGGGATACAGATACGCAGTATTTT
>NA|TRBJ2-6|NA|15|TRBV7-2
CASSLRGPGANVLTF
TGTGCCAGCAGCTTAAGGGGCCCCGGGGCCAACGTCCTGACTTTC
>NA|TRBJ2-1|NA|16|TRBV7-9
CASSFSSARRYNEQFF
TGTGCCAGCAGCTTCTCTAGCGCGAGGCGATACAATGAGCAGTTCTTC
>NA|TRBJ1-1|TRBD1|14|TRBV18
CASSLQGAVTEAFF
TGTGCCAGCTCACTACAGGGGGCGGTCACTGAAGCTTTCTTT
>once|TRBJ2-2|NA|15|TRBV9
CASSVLVDSSGELFF
TGTGCCAGCAGCGTACTAGTTGACAGTTCCGGGGAGCTGTTTTTT
>once|TRBJ2-7|NA|14|TRBV2
CASSLATIAYEQYF
TGTGCCAGCAGTCTAGCCACCATCGCCTACGAGCAGTACTTC
>NA|TRBJ2-7|NA|16|TRBV7-2
CASSSFRGNAYYEQYF
TGTGCCAGCAGCTCATTTAGGGGGAATGCCTACTACGAGCAGTACTTC
>NA|TRBJ1-1|TRBD1|15|TRBV9
CASSRQGRMNTEAFF
TGTGCCAGCAGCAGACAGGGACGGATGAACACTGAAGCTTTCTTT
>few|TRBJ2-7|TRBD2|13|TRBV18
CASSQPGLAGEYF
TGTGCCAGCTCACAACCGGGACTAGCGGGGGAGTACTTC
>NA|TRBJ1-2|TRBD1|12|TRBV6-5
CASSQQGGGYTF
TGTGCCAGCAGCCAGCAGGGGGGTGGCTACACCTTC
>NA|TRBJ2-2|TRBD2|20|TRBV5-4
CASSHHTSGGPFANTGELFF
TGTGCCAGCAGCCATCATACTAGCGGGGGGCCCTTCGCGAACACCGGGGAGCTGTTTTTT
>NA|TRBJ1-5|NA|12|TRBV28
CASSLFKQPQHF
TGTGCCAGCAGCCTCTTTAAACAGCCCCAGCATTTT
>NA|TRBJ1-3|NA|15|TRBV7-9
CASSFTRSSGNTIYF
TGTGCCAGCAGCTTCACCCGTAGCTCTGGAAACACCATATATTTT
>NA|TRBJ1-5|NA|14|TRBV7-9
CASSPDWGDQPQHF
TGTGCCAGCAGCCCAGACTGGGGGGATCAGCCCCAGCATTTT
>NA|TRBJ1-2|TRBD1|15|TRBV30
CAWSVHPGTGDGYTF
TGTGCCTGGAGTGTACATCCAGGGACAGGGGACGGCTACACCTTC
>NA|TRBJ1-5|TRBD1|15|TRBV11-2
CASSLGDRVNQPQHF
TGTGCCAGCAGCTTAGGGGACAGGGTCAATCAGCCCCAGCATTTT